A selection of T cell receptor beta chains follows, all from one sample in a study of blood T cell repertoires in COVID-19. TCRdb's table, derived via immunoSEQ multiplex PCR, lists solely in-frame clones and lacks some. This table has some 300,000 clones, 88% appearing once. Sample: PBMCs or T cells enriched from blood (not recorded which). Receptors originate from a woman aged 60 to 75 in a cohort exposed to, infected with or recovered from COVID-19 (not recorded which). The CDR3 runs from the conserved cysteine through the conserved F or W. Fields, in order: D gene, clone size, V gene, J gene, CDR3 protein, CDR3 DNA. A D gene is named only where the DNA matches it firmly. For some rows the clone size is stated as once, few or many, or as a class when expanded; others skip it.

TRBD2,few,TRBV5-1,TRBJ2-1,CASSLAGTSVYNEQFF,TGCGCCAGCAGCCTGGCGGGGACTAGCGTCTACAATGAGCAGTTCTTC
NA,NA,TRBV6-5,TRBJ2-7,CASTRRRGGGEQYF,TGTGCCAGCACTAGACGAAGGGGGGGCGGCGAGCAGTACTTC
NA,NA,TRBV10-3,TRBJ1-5,CAISERGADSNQPQHF,TGTGCCATCAGTGAGCGGGGGGCCGATAGCAATCAGCCCCAGCATTTT
NA,NA,TRBV4-1,TRBJ2-7,CASSQELDRRLYEQYF,TGCGCCAGCAGCCAAGAGTTGGACAGAAGATTATACGAGCAGTACTTC
NA,NA,TRBV2,TRBJ1-1,CASSAGNTEAFF,TGTGCCAGCAGTGCAGGGAACACTGAAGCTTTCTTT
NA,NA,TRBV2,TRBJ1-1,CASIRAQGLNTEAFF,TGTGCCAGCATCAGGGCACAGGGATTGAACACTGAAGCTTTCTTT
TRBD1,NA,TRBV7-9,TRBJ2-7,CASSLPDRVISYEQYF,TGTGCCAGCAGCCTTCCGGACAGGGTTATCTCCTACGAGCAGTACTTC
NA,NA,TRBV7-3,TRBJ2-7,CASSLKAGGYEQYF,TGTGCCAGCAGCTTAAAAGCAGGAGGCTACGAGCAGTACTTC
TRBD2,NA,TRBV5-3,TRBJ2-3,CARSLNTRRTSGSCADTQYF,TGTGCCAGAAGCCTAAACACTAGACGGACTAGCGGGAGTTGTGCAGATACGCAGTATTTT
NA,few,TRBV2,TRBJ2-3,CASSDEGTFSIDTQYF,TGTGCCAGCAGTGATGAGGGGACTTTTTCCATAGATACGCAGTATTTT
NA,NA,TRBV19,TRBJ2-7,CASSMNRDYEQYF,TGTGCCAGTAGTATGAACAGAGACTACGAGCAGTACTTC
TRBD2,once,TRBV2,TRBJ2-1,CASGRERSYNEQFF,TGTGCCAGCGGGCGGGAGCGCTCCTACAATGAGCAGTTCTTC
TRBD1,NA,TRBV11-2,TRBJ1-4,CASSRDRVGEKLFF,TGTGCCAGCAGCAGGGACAGGGTAGGGGAAAAACTGTTTTTT
NA,NA,TRBV6-5,TRBJ2-6,CASRGGASGANVLTF,TGTGCCAGCAGGGGGGGGGCCTCTGGGGCCAACGTCCTGACTTTC
TRBD1,NA,TRBV30,TRBJ1-2,CAWGDRDGYTF,TGTGCCTGGGGGGACAGGGATGGCTACACCTTC
NA,NA,TRBV20-1,TRBJ2-7,CSASTLHYEQYF,TGCAGTGCTAGTACCTTACACTACGAGCAGTACTTC
NA,NA,TRBV4-3,TRBJ1-4,CASSQDWADPSTNEKLFF,TGCGCCAGCAGCCAAGATTGGGCAGATCCCTCAACTAATGAAAAACTGTTTTTT
TRBD2,once,TRBV11-3,TRBJ2-5,CASSLDGRIETQYF,TGTGCCAGCAGCCTCGACGGGAGGATAGAGACCCAGTACTTC
TRBD1,few,TRBV19,TRBJ1-1,CASRIKPDRGPTEAFF,TGTGCCAGTAGGATAAAACCGGACAGGGGGCCGACTGAAGCTTTCTTT
TRBD2,NA,TRBV18,TRBJ2-2,CASSPQTSGTLTGELFF,TGTGCCAGCTCACCGCAGACTAGCGGGACTCTCACCGGGGAGCTGTTTTTT
TRBD1,once,TRBV19,TRBJ1-5,CASSRAASTGGHQPQHF,TGTGCCAGTAGTAGGGCCGCTAGCACAGGGGGCCATCAGCCCCAGCATTTT
TRBD1,few,TRBV6-5,TRBJ2-7,CASRRIGTGGHEQYF,TGTGCCAGCAGACGAATCGGGACAGGGGGCCACGAGCAGTACTTC
TRBD1,NA,TRBV27,TRBJ2-7,CASSSRTGLLSYEQYF,TGTGCCAGCAGTTCACGGACAGGGCTCCTCTCCTACGAGCAGTACTTC
TRBD1,NA,TRBV28,TRBJ1-3,CASSLATGLGNTIYF,TGTGCCAGCAGTTTGGCGACAGGGCTGGGAAACACCATATATTTT
NA,few,TRBV6-1,TRBJ1-3,CASSGTGSLSGNTIYF,TGTGCCAGCAGTGGCACCGGGTCTCTCTCTGGAAACACCATATATTTT
TRBD1,NA,TRBV11-1,TRBJ2-7,CASSFQPGTGYYEQYF,TGTGCCAGCAGCTTCCAACCCGGGACAGGCTACTACGAGCAGTACTTC
NA,few,TRBV9,TRBJ2-3,CASSAGGYTDTQYF,TGTGCCAGCAGCGCCGGCGGGTACACAGATACGCAGTATTTT
TRBD2,NA,TRBV5-1,TRBJ2-1,CASSEIEREPYNEQFF,TGCGCCAGCAGCGAAATAGAGCGGGAGCCCTACAATGAGCAGTTCTTC
NA,NA,TRBV3-1/TRBV3-2,TRBJ1-1,CASRDLPGGIRTEAFF,TGTGCCAGCAGAGACTTACCTGGGGGGATTAGGACTGAAGCTTTCTTT
TRBD2,NA,TRBV6-6,TRBJ2-7,CASSRMREPFYEQYF,TGTGCCAGCAGTAGGATGCGGGAGCCCTTCTACGAGCAGTACTTC
TRBD1,NA,TRBV30,TRBJ2-2,CAWSLTGSGELFF,TGTGCCTGGAGTCTGACAGGGTCCGGGGAGCTGTTTTTT
TRBD2,NA,TRBV18,TRBJ2-1,CASSQGLAGYYNEQFF,TGTGCCAGCTCTCAAGGACTAGCGGGGTACTACAATGAGCAGTTCTTC
NA,NA,TRBV7-2,TRBJ2-7,CASSSRGSYEQYF,TGTGCCAGCAGCTCCCGGGGGTCCTACGAGCAGTACTTC
TRBD2,NA,TRBV10-1,TRBJ2-1,CASSGAGGSSYNEQFF,TGCGCCAGCAGTGGAGCGGGAGGGAGCTCCTACAATGAGCAGTTCTTC
NA,NA,TRBV15,TRBJ2-7,CATSRDRTASREQYF,TGTGCCACCAGCAGAGATAGGACAGCTTCTCGCGAGCAGTACTTC
TRBD1,NA,TRBV7-3,TRBJ2-3,CASSGNRGPDTQYF,TGTGCCAGCAGCGGGAACAGGGGGCCAGATACGCAGTATTTT
NA,NA,TRBV30,TRBJ1-1,CAWSVPGEALNTEAFF,TGTGCCTGGAGTGTACCTGGGGAGGCCCTGAACACTGAAGCTTTCTTT
NA,NA,TRBV28,TRBJ2-1,CASSLRSYNEQFF,TGTGCCAGCAGTTTACGTTCCTACAATGAGCAGTTCTTC
TRBD2,few,TRBV2,TRBJ2-1,CASSEEALAGLAYNEQFF,TGTGCCAGCAGTGAAGAGGCGCTAGCGGGACTCGCCTACAATGAGCAGTTCTTC
TRBD2,few,TRBV3-1/TRBV3-2,TRBJ2-2,CASSRLAGTGFGELFF,TGTGCCAGCAGCAGATTAGCGGGAACGGGATTCGGGGAGCTGTTTTTT
NA,many,TRBV6-4,TRBJ2-2,CASSDDRVLFF,TGTGCCAGCAGTGACGATCGGGTGCTGTTTTTT
NA,NA,TRBV2,TRBJ2-1,CASEPGHYNEQFF,TGTGCCAGCGAGCCCGGACATTACAATGAGCAGTTCTTC
TRBD1,NA,TRBV29-1,TRBJ2-6,CSASKSGTGFTGANVLTF,TGCAGCGCCAGTAAATCCGGGACAGGGTTCACTGGGGCCAACGTCCTGACTTTC
NA,NA,TRBV27,TRBJ1-1,CASSPNRGRTFF,TGTGCCAGCAGCCCCAATCGGGGGAGGACTTTCTTT
NA,NA,TRBV20-1,TRBJ1-5,CSASEGVRGNQPQHF,TGCAGTGCTAGTGAAGGGGTCCGAGGCAATCAGCCCCAGCATTTT
TRBD1,once,TRBV5-1,TRBJ2-1,CASSLGGQAFNEQFF,TGCGCCAGCAGCTTGGGGGGACAGGCCTTCAATGAGCAGTTCTTC
TRBD2,NA,TRBV7-2,TRBJ2-4,CASSLWLAGGPQAKNIQYF,TGTGCCAGCAGCTTGTGGCTAGCGGGAGGGCCTCAGGCCAAAAACATTCAGTACTTC
TRBD1,NA,TRBV7-2,TRBJ2-5,CASSLVRLLDRGKETQYF,TGTGCCAGCAGCTTAGTAAGGCTCCTGGACAGGGGGAAAGAGACCCAGTACTTC
NA,once,TRBV7-9,TRBJ2-7,CASSLERGQYF,TGTGCCAGCAGCTTAGAGAGAGGGCAGTACTTC
NA,NA,TRBV28,TRBJ2-7,CASTSVGRSYEQYF,TGTGCCAGCACCTCGGTTGGTCGTTCCTACGAGCAGTACTTC
NA,NA,TRBV6-5,TRBJ2-1,CASSPRDNEQFF,TGTGCCAGCTCCCCGAGGGACAATGAGCAGTTCTTC
TRBD1,NA,TRBV2,TRBJ1-5,CASSVGTVSNQPQHF,TGTGCCAGCAGTGTCGGGACAGTTAGCAATCAGCCCCAGCATTTT
NA,few,TRBV3-1/TRBV3-2,TRBJ2-2,CASSQDRRLANTGELFF,TGTGCCAGCAGCCAAGATCGGAGACTAGCGAACACCGGGGAGCTGTTTTTT
NA,NA,TRBV6-2/TRBV6-3,TRBJ2-2,CASSQKLAGITGELFF,TGTGCCAGCAGTCAAAAGTTGGCGGGAATCACCGGGGAGCTGTTTTTT
TRBD2,NA,TRBV27,TRBJ2-1,CASSIRTSGGPYNEQFF,TGTGCCAGCAGTATCCGGACTAGCGGGGGCCCTTACAATGAGCAGTTCTTC
TRBD2,NA,TRBV5-1,TRBJ2-1,CASSLGGLADYNEQFF,TGCGCCAGCAGCTTGGGTGGACTAGCGGACTACAATGAGCAGTTCTTC
NA,NA,TRBV9,TRBJ2-1,CASSVGSDSTYNEQFF,TGTGCCAGCAGCGTAGGTTCGGATAGCACCTACAATGAGCAGTTCTTC
TRBD2,NA,TRBV29-1,TRBJ2-7,CSVEVSSGSLISYEQYF,TGCAGCGTTGAGGTGTCTAGCGGGAGCCTTATCTCCTACGAGCAGTACTTC
TRBD2,once,TRBV6-6,TRBJ2-3,CASSNRLAGRTDTQYF,TGTGCCAGCAGTAACCGACTAGCGGGACGCACAGATACGCAGTATTTT
NA,NA,TRBV3-1/TRBV3-2,TRBJ1-6,CASSQAPGTYNSPLHF,TGTGCCAGCAGCCAAGCTCCAGGAACCTATAATTCACCCCTCCACTTT